Shown below are 21 T cell receptor beta chains from a single sample sequenced in a study of blood T cell repertoires in COVID-19. Assay: immunoSEQ multiplex PCR; the TCRdb copy retains only in-frame clones and omits some. In the table there are about 330,000 clones, more than 90% of which are singletons. Input material: PBMCs or T cells enriched from blood (not recorded which). The source is a woman under 40 who had recovered from COVID-19.

The genes are TRBV3-1 (or the pseudogene TRBV3-2) and TRBJ1-2; TRBD1 matches at 10 bases. Germline CDR1 and CDR2: LGHDT and YNNKEL (reference sequence). Trimming cost V 4 bases and J 4 bases; bases outside gene matches: 6. The CDR3 is made up of 15 amino acids. The CDR3 DNA sequence: TGTGCCAGCAGCCGGGGACAGGGGAACCTCTATGGCTACACCTTC. This sequence encodes CASSRGQGNLYGYTF.

The chain has TRBV18 and TRBJ1-1; D gene unclear. From germline, CDR1 is KGHSH and CDR2 LQKENI. The length of the CDR3 is 13 residues. V lost 3 bases to trimming and J lost 1 base, with 6 bases between them. The CDR3 sequence: CASSPNGNTEAFF. CDR3 in DNA: TGTGCCAGCTCACCGAACGGGAACACTGAAGCTTTCTTT. Supplemented by reference TRBV18 and TRBJ1-1, the full variable domain reads NAGVMQNPRHLVRRRGQEARLRCSPMKGHSHVYWYRQLPEEGLKFMVYLQKENIIDESGMPKERFSAEFPKEGPSILRIQQVVRGDSAAYFCASSPNGNTEAFFGQGTRLTVV.

The chain has TRBV19 and TRBJ2-7; a possible D gene is TRBD1 (5 bases). The CDR3 consists of 15 residues. Trimming took 6 bases from V and 3 from J, leaving 18 bases between them. Germline V gene data show CDR1 as LNHDA and CDR2 as SQIVND (reference sequence). As DNA, the CDR3 is TGTGCCAGTAGGCCCTGGGGTGGGGCTAGCTACGAGCAGTACTTC. Translation: CASRPWGGASYEQYF.

This clone was counted a few times. The chain couples TRBV6-2 or TRBV6-3 to TRBJ2-1; tentative D call: TRBD2 (5 bases). There are 15 residues in the CDR3. V lost 5 bases to trimming and J lost 0 bases, with 11 bases between them. The germline V gene has CDR1 MNHEY and CDR2 SVGEGT. The CDR3 DNA follows: TGTGCCAGCAGTCAGCGGCGGAGCTCCTACAATGAGCAGTTCTTC. This gives the protein CASSQRRSSYNEQFF.

This chain joins TRBV28 and TRBJ1-5, with 7 bases identical to TRBD1. CDR3 length: 14 amino acids. V was pared by 8 bases and J by 0 bases, with 4 bases of the junction left unmatched. The V gene's germline CDR1 is MDHEN and CDR2 SYDVKM. CDR3 loop: CASSTGFSNQPQHF. The CDR3 bases are TGTGCCAGCTCGACAGGGTTTAGCAATCAGCCCCAGCATTTT. Full variable domain (rest looked up from reference TRBV28 and TRBJ1-5): DVKVTQSSRYLVKRTGEKVFLECVQDMDHENMFWYRQDPGLGLRLIYFSYDVKMKEKGDIPEGYSVSREKKERFSLILESASTNQTSMYLCASSTGFSNQPQHFGDGTRLSIL.

The rearrangement joins TRBV28 to TRBJ2-5; 12 bases map to TRBD1. Germline V gives CDR1 MDHEN, CDR2 SYDVKM. The CDR3 length is 17 residues. V shed 5 bases and J 4 bases; nucleotides not matched to a gene: 11. The CDR3 DNA sequence: TGTGCCAGCAGTCCTGTCCGGGACAGGGGGCGCGGAGAGACCCAGTACTTC. It yields the protein CASSPVRDRGRGETQYF.

The chain has TRBV5-4 and TRBJ2-7, with D possibly matching TRBD1 (5 bases). Germline lookup yields CDR1 SGHNT and CDR2 YYREEE (reference sequence). This CDR3 has 14 amino acids. V lost 5 bases to trimming and J lost 0 bases, with 12 bases between them. The DNA of the CDR3 is TGTGCCAGCAGGACAGACAGCAGCTCCTACGAGCAGTACTTC. Its translation: CASRTDSSSYEQYF.

This clone was seen once. The chain joins TRBV29-1 to TRBJ2-1, with D possibly matching TRBD2 (5 bases). CDR1 and CDR2 from the germline V gene are SQVTM and ANQGSEA. The CDR3 extends over 13 amino acids. With 4 bases removed from V and 7 bases from J, the gap between germline ends came to 14 bases. The DNA of the CDR3 is TGCAGCGTTGTACTAGACCCCCGGAATGAGCAGTTCTTC. Translation: CSVVLDPRNEQFF.

This clone was counted once. The rearrangement links TRBV5-4 to TRBJ2-7, with 8 bases fitting TRBD2. Germline trimming cut 4 bases from V and 1 base from J; bases unmatched to any gene: 13. Germline CDR1 is SGHNT and CDR2 is YYREEE (reference sequence). There are 17 residues in the CDR3. The CDR3 region is CASSRGLAEVRSYEQYF. For the CDR3, the DNA is TGTGCCAGCAGCCGCGGACTAGCAGAAGTAAGGTCCTACGAGCAGTACTTC.

This clone occurred a few times. This chain connects TRBV2 to TRBJ2-3, with D possibly being TRBD2 (6 bases). Trimming took 5 bases from V and 6 from J, leaving 18 bases between them. CDR3 length: 15 residues. CDR1 is SNHLY and CDR2 is FYNNEI in the germline V gene. The CDR3 coding sequence is TGTGCCAGCAGTACTTTAGCGGCCCAAGGGGATACGCAGTATTTT. Translating it yields CASSTLAAQGDTQYF.

V and J are TRBV13 and TRBJ1-2; 9 bases agree with TRBD1. Trimming at V came to 6 bases and at J to 7 bases, leaving 12 bases not matched to a gene. This CDR3 has 15 residues. Germline V lookup: CDR1 PRHDT, CDR2 FYEKMQ (reference sequence). In nucleotides, the CDR3 is TGTGCCAGCAGAATTACAGGGGGCAGCGTCGGTGGCTACACCTTC. Translating it yields CASRITGGSVGGYTF. Variable domain in full (rest from reference TRBV13 and TRBJ1-2): AAGVIQSPRHLIKEKRETATLKCYPIPRHDTVYWYQQGPGQDPQFLISFYEKMQSDKGSIPDRFSAQQFSDYHSELNMSSLELGDSALYFCASRITGGSVGGYTFGSGTRLTVV.

The chain couples TRBV4-1 to TRBJ2-1, with TRBD1 as a possible D gene (6 bases). Germline V CDR1 and CDR2: MGHRA, YSYEKL. This CDR3 comprises 14 residues. V shed 4 bases and J shed 6 bases, with 13 bases lying between them. The CDR3 DNA reads TGCGCCAGCAGCCCGGAAGGGACACCCAATGAGCAGTTCTTC. Translating it yields CASSPEGTPNEQFF.

With regard to this clone: In the same sample, other DNA sequences code for this CDR3. V gene TRBV5-1 combines with J gene TRBJ2-1; TRBD2 matches 7 bases. CDR1 and CDR2 from the germline V gene are SGHRS and YFSETQ. The CDR3 has 15 amino acids. The J segment lost 0 bases and the V segment lost 2 bases, leaving 2 bases of the junction unmatched. For the CDR3, the DNA is TGCGCCAGCAGCTTAGGCGGGAGCTCCTACAATGAGCAGTTCTTC. Protein: CASSLGGSSYNEQFF. The whole variable domain, filled in from reference TRBV5-1 and TRBJ2-1, reads KAGVTQTPRYLIKTRGQQVTLSCSPISGHRSVSWYQQTPGQGLQFLFEYFSETQRNKGNFPGRFSGRQFSNSRSEMNVSTLELGDSALYLCASSLGGSSYNEQFFGPGTRLTVL.

The chain employs TRBV12-3 or TRBV12-4 and TRBJ1-2; D is perhaps TRBD1 (5 bases). The CDR3 contains 13 residues. V dropped 7 bases and J dropped 6 bases, with 15 bases sitting between them. The CDR3 spells CASNPGLPDGYTF. The CDR3 DNA reads TGTGCCAGCAATCCGGGACTACCCGATGGCTACACCTTC.

The chain employs TRBV30 and TRBJ2-1, with D perhaps TRBD1 (6 bases). Germline loops: CDR1 GTSNPN, CDR2 SVGIG (reference sequence). The CDR3 sequence is 15 residues long. V was shortened by 0 bases and J by 2 bases, with 11 bases between the two germline ends. In DNA form, the CDR3 reads TGTGCCTGGAGTGTATGGGACAACACCTACAATGAGCAGTTCTTC. Protein: CAWSVWDNTYNEQFF.

DNA for the CDR3: TGTGCCAGCAGCGTAGGCGGGACAGGGGGGTATGGCTACACCTTC. It translates to CASSVGGTGGYGYTF. The chain has TRBV9 and TRBJ1-2; 11 positions match TRBD1. The V and J ends lost 0 bases and 5 bases, in that order; junction bases with no gene match: 3. This CDR3 is 15 amino acids long. CDR1 SGDLS and CDR2 YYNGEE come from the germline V gene. The full variable domain, rest sourced from reference TRBV9 and TRBJ1-2, is DSGVTQTPKHLITATGQRVTLRCSPRSGDLSVYWYQQSLDQGLQFLIQYYNGEERAKGNILERFSAQQFPDLHSELNLSSLELGDSALYFCASSVGGTGGYGYTFGSGTRLTVV.

This sequence joins TRBV5-1 and TRBJ2-6; D not resolved. Germline V lookup: CDR1 SGHRS, CDR2 YFSETQ. V was cut by 1 base and J by 0 bases, with 11 bases left in between. This CDR3 has 17 residues. CDR3 protein: CASSLQATLSGANVLTF. The DNA of the CDR3 is TGCGCCAGCAGCTTGCAGGCAACTCTCTCTGGGGCCAACGTCCTGACTTTC.

This clone was seen a single time. This chain joins TRBV19 and TRBJ2-3; no definite D call. The CDR3 length is 11 residues. With 4 bases removed from V and 6 bases from J, the gap between germline ends came to 5 bases. Germline V gives CDR1 LNHDA, CDR2 SQIVND (reference sequence). CDR3 protein: CASSTRDTQYF. The CDR3 DNA sequence: TGTGCCAGTAGTACTAGGGATACGCAGTATTTT. Drawing the rest from reference TRBV19 and TRBJ2-3, the complete variable domain is DGGITQSPKYLFRKEGQNVTLSCEQNLNHDAMYWYRQDPGQGLRLIYYSQIVNDFQKGDIAEGYSVSREKKESFPLTVTSAQKNPTAFYLCASSTRDTQYFGPGTRLTVL.

The chain recombines TRBV27 with TRBJ2-1; D not resolved. V gave up 3 bases and J gave up 5 bases, with 5 bases separating them. Germline loops: CDR1 MNHEY, CDR2 SMNVEV (reference sequence). There are 12 residues in the CDR3. CDR3 residues: CASSFPNNEQFF. The CDR3 region has the DNA TGTGCCAGCAGTTTCCCCAACAATGAGCAGTTCTTC.

Regarding this clone: The sample carries other DNA sequences with the same CDR3. The gene calls are TRBV29-1 and TRBJ1-1; no reliable D call. With 4 bases removed from V and 1 base from J, the gap between germline ends came to 4 bases. Germline CDR1 reads SQVTM; CDR2 reads ANQGSEA. This CDR3 has 11 amino acids. The CDR3 coding sequence is TGCAGCGTTGGGAGGAACACTGAAGCTTTCTTT. It yields the protein CSVGRNTEAFF. The whole variable domain, remainder taken from reference TRBV29-1 and TRBJ1-1, is SAVISQKPSRDICQRGTSLTIQCQVDSQVTMMFWYRQQPGQSLTLIATANQGSEATYESGFVIDKFPISRPNLTFSTLTVSNMSPEDSSIYLCSVGRNTEAFFGQGTRLTVV.

The chain uses TRBV18 and TRBJ2-7; D might be TRBD1 (6 bases). Germline V gene data show CDR1 as KGHSH and CDR2 as LQKENI. V lost 3 bases and J lost 3, with 9 bases in between. This CDR3 contains 13 residues. This CDR3 is CASSPRQDYEQYF. In nucleotides, the CDR3 is TGTGCCAGCTCACCTAGACAGGACTACGAGCAGTACTTC.